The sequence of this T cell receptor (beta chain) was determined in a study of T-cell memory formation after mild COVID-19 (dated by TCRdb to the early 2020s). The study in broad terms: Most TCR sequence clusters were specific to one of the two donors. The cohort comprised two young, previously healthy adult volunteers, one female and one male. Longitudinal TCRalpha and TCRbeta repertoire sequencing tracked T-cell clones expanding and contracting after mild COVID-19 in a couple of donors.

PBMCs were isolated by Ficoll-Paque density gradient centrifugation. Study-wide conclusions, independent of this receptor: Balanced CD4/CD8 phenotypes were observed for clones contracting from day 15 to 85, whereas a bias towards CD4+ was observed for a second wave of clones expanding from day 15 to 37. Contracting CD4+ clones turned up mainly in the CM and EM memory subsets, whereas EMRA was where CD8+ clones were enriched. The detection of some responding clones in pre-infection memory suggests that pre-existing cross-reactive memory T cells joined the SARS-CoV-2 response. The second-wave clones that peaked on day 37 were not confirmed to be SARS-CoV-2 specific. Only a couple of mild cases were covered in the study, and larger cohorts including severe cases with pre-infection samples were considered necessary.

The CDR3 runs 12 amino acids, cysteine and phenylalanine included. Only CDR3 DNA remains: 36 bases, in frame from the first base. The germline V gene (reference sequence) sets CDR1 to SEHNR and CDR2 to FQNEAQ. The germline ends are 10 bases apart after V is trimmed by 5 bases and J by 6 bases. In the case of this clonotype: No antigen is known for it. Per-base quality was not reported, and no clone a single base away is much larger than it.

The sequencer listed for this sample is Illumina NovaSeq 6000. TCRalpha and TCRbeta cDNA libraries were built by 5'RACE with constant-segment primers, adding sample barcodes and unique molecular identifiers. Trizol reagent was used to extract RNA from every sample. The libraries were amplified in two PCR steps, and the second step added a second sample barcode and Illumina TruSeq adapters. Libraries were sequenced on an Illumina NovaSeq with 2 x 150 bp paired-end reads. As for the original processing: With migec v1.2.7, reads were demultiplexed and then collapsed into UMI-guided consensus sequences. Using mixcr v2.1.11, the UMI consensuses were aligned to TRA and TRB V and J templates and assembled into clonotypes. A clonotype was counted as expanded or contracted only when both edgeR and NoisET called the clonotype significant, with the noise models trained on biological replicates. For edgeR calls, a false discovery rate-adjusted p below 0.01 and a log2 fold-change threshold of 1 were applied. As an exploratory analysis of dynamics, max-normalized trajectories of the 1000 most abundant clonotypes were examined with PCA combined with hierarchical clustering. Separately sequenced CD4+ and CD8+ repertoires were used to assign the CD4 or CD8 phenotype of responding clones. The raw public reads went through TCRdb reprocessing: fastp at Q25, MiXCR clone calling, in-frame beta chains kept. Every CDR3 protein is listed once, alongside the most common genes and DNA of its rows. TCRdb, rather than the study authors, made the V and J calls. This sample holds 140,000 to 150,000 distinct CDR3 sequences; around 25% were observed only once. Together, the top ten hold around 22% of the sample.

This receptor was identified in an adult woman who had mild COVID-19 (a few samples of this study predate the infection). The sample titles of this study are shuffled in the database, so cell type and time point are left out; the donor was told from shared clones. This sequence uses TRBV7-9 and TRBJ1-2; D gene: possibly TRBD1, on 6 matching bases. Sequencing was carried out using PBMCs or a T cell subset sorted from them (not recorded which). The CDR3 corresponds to CASSTAGDGYTF. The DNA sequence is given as TGTGCCAGCAGCACCGCAGGGGATGGCTACACCTTC.